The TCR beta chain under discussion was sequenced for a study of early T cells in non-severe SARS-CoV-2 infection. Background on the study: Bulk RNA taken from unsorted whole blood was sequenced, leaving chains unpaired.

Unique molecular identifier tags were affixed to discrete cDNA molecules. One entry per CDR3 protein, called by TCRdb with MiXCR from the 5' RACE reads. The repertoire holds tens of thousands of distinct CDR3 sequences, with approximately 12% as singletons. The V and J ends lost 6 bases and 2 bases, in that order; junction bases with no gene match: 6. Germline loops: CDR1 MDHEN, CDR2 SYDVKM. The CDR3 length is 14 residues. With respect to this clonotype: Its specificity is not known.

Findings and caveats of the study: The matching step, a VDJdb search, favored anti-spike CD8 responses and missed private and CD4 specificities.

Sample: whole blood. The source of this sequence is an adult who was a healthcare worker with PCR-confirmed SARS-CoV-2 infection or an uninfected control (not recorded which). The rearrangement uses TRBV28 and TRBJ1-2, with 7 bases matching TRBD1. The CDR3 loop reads CASSQGQINYGYTF. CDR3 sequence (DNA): TGTGCCAGCAGCCAGGGACAGATCAACTATGGCTACACCTTC.